This entry is about one T cell receptor (beta chain). Its antigen is as yet unknown. This record belongs to a study of cytomegalovirus exposure and HLA in healthy donors. Study-wide results and caveats: CMV serostatus was the only recorded immune exposure for donors.

PCR used 60 Vbeta primers and 13 Jbeta primers. Sequencing used immunoSEQ multiplex PCR; TCRdb keeps in-frame clones, though not all of them. The data contain around 250,000 clones, approximately 81% of them singletons. The TCR originated in a woman aged 60-75 years in good health and CMV-seropositive. Sequencing input: PBMCs.

The CDR3 nucleotides read TGCAGCGTAGGGGGAAGCTCTGAAGCTTTCTTT. As protein: CSVGGSSEAFF. The rearrangement links TRBV29-1 to TRBJ1-1; perhaps TRBD1 as D (6 bases). The CDR3 has 11 residues. Trimming cost V 6 bases and J 6 bases, with 11 bases left between them. The germline V gene encodes CDR1 SQVTM and CDR2 ANQGSEA.